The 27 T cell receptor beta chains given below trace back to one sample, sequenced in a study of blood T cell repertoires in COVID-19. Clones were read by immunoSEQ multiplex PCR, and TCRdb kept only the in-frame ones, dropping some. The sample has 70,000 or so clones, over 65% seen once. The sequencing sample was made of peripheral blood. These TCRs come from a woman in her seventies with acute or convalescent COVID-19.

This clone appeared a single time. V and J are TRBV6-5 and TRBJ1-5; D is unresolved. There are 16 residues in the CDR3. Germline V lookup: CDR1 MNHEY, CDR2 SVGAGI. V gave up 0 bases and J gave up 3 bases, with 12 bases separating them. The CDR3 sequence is CASSYSIQVPNQPQHF. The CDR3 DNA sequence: TGTGCCAGCAGTTACTCTATCCAGGTCCCCAATCAGCCCCAGCATTTT.

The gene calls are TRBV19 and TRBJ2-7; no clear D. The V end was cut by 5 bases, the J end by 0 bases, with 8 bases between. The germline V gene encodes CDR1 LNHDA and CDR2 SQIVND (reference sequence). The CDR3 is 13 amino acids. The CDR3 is CASSLTPSYEQYF. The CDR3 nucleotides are TGTGCCAGTAGTCTGACACCCTCCTACGAGCAGTACTTC.

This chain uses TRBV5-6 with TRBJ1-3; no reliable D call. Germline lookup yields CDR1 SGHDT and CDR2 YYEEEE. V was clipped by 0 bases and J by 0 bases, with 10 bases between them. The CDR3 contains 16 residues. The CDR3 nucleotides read TGTGCCAGCAGCTTGGGTTTTCGGGGCTCTGGAAACACCATATATTTT. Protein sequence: CASSLGFRGSGNTIYF.

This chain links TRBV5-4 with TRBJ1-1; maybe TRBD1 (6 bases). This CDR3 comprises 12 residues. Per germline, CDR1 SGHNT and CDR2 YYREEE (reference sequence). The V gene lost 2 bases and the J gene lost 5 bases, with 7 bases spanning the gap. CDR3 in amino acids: CASSFRGTEAFF. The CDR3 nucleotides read TGTGCCAGCAGCTTCAGGGGAACTGAAGCTTTCTTT.

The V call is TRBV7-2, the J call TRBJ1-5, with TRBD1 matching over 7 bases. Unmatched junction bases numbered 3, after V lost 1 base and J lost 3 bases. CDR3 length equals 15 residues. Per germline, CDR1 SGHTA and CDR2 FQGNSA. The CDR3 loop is CASSLEGTDNQPQHF. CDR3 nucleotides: TGTGCCAGCAGCTTAGAAGGGACAGACAATCAGCCCCAGCATTTT. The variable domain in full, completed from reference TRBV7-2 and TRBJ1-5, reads GAGVSQSPSNKVTEKGKDVELRCDPISGHTALYWYRQSLGQGLEFLIYFQGNSAPDKSGLPSDRFSAERTGGSVSTLTIQRTQQEDSAVYLCASSLEGTDNQPQHFGDGTRLSIL.

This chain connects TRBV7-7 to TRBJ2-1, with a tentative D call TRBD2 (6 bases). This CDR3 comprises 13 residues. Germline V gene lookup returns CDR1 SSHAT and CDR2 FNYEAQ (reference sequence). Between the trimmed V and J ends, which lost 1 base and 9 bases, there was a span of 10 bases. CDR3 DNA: TGTGCCAGCAGCTTAGGGACTACTACTGAGCAGTTCTTC. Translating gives CASSLGTTTEQFF.

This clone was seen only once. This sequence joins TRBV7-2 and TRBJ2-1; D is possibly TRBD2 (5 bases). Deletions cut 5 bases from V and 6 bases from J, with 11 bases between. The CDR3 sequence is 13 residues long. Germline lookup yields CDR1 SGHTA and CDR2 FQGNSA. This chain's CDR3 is CASSLARANEQFF. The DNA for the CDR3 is TGTGCCAGCAGCCTCGCGAGGGCCAATGAGCAGTTCTTC. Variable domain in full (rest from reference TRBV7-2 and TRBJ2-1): GAGVSQSPSNKVTEKGKDVELRCDPISGHTALYWYRQSLGQGLEFLIYFQGNSAPDKSGLPSDRFSAERTGGSVSTLTIQRTQQEDSAVYLCASSLARANEQFFGPGTRLTVL.

The CDR3 sequence is CASTTGLLNTEAFF. The CDR3 DNA reads as TGTGCCAGCACCACAGGGCTGTTAAACACTGAAGCTTTCTTT. This chain joins TRBV5-4 and TRBJ1-1; D is perhaps TRBD1 (6 bases). The ends were cut back, 6 bases at V and 2 bases at J, with 14 bases in the middle. Looked up from germline, CDR1 is SGHNT and CDR2 is YYREEE (reference sequence). The CDR3 consists of 14 residues.

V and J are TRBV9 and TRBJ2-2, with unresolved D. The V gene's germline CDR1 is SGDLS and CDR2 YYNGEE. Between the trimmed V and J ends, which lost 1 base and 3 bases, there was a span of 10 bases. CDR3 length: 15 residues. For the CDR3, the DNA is TGTGCCAGCAGCGTATCAGGTATCGACACCGGGGAGCTGTTTTTT. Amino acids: CASSVSGIDTGELFF.

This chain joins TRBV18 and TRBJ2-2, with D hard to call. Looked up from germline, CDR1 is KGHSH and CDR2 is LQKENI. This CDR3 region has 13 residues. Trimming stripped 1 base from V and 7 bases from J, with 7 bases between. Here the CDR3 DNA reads TGTGCCAGCTCACCACGTCAGGACGGGGAGCTGTTTTTT. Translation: CASSPRQDGELFF.

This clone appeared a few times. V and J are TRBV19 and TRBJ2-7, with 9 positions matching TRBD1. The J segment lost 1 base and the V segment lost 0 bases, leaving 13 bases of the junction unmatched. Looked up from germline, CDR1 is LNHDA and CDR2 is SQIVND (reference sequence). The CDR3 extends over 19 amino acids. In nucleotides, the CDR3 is TGTGCCAGTAGTATAGATCTACCGCTGGGACAGGGATCATCCTACGAGCAGTACTTC. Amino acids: CASSIDLPLGQGSSYEQYF.

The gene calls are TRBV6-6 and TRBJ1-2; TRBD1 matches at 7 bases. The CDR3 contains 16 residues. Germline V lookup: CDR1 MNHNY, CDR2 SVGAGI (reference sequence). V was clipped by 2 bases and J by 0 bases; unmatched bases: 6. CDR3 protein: CASSYKGGSSNYGYTF. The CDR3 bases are TGTGCCAGCAGTTACAAAGGGGGCTCCTCTAACTATGGCTACACCTTC.

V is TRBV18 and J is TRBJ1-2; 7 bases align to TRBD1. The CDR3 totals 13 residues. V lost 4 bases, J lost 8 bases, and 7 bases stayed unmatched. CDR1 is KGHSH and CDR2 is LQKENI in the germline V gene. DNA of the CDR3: TGTGCCAGCTCACGGGGACAGATGGGAGGCTACACCTTC. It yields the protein CASSRGQMGGYTF.

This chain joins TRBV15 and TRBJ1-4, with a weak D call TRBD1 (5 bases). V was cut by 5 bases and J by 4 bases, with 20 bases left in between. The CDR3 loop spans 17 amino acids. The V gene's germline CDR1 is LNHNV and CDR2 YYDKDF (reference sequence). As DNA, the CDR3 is TGTGCCACCAGCTCTCCTCGGGACCGCGGGGGTAATGAAAAACTGTTTTTT. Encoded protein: CATSSPRDRGGNEKLFF.

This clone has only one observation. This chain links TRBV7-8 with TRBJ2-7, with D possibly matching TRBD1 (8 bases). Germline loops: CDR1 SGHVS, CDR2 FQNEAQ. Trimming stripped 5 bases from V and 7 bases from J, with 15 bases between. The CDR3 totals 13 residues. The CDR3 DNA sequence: TGTGCCAGCAGCACAGACAGGGGAGGGGAGCAGTACTTC. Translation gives CASSTDRGGEQYF.

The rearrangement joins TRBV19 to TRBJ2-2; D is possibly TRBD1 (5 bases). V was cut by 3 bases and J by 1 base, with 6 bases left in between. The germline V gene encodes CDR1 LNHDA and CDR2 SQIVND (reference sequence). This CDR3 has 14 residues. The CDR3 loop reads CASSMGRNTGELFF. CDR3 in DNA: TGTGCCAGTAGTATGGGGCGGAACACCGGGGAGCTGTTTTTT.

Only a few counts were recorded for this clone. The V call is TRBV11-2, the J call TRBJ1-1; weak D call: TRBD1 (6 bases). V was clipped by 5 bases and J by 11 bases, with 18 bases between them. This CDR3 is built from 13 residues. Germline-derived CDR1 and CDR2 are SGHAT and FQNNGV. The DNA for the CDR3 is TGTGCCAGCAGCCCTACACAGGGTCGGAAGGCTTTCTTT. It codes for CASSPTQGRKAFF.

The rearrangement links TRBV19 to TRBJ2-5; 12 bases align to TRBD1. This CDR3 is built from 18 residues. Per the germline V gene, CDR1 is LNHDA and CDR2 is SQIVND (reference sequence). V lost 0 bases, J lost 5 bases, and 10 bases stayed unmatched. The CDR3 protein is CASSIDPGTGGTEETQYF. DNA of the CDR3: TGTGCCAGTAGTATAGACCCCGGGACAGGGGGCACGGAGGAGACCCAGTACTTC.

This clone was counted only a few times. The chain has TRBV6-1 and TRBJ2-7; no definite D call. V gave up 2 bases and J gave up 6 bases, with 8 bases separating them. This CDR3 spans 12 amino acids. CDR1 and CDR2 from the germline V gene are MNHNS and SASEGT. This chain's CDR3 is CASSEPTSEQYF. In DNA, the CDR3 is TGTGCCAGCAGTGAACCAACAAGCGAGCAGTACTTC.

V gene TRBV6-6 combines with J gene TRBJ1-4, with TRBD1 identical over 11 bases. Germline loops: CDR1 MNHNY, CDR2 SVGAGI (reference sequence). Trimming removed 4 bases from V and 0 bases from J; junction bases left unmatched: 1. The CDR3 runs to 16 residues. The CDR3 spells CASSWTGGATNEKLFF. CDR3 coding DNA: TGTGCCAGCAGTTGGACAGGGGGCGCAACTAATGAAAAACTGTTTTTT.

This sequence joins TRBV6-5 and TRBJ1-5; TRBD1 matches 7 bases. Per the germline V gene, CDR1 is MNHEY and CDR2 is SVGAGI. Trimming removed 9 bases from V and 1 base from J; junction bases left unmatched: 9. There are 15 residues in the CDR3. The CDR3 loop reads CASGQVHGSNQPQHF. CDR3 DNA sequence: TGTGCCAGTGGACAGGTCCATGGGAGCAATCAGCCCCAGCATTTT.

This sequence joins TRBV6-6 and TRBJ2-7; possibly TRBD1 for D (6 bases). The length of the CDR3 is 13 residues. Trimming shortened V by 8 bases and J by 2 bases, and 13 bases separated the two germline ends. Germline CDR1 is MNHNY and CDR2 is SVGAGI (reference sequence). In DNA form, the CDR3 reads TGTGCCAGCTCTGGGGGCAGGACCTACGAGCAGTACTTC. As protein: CASSGGRTYEQYF.

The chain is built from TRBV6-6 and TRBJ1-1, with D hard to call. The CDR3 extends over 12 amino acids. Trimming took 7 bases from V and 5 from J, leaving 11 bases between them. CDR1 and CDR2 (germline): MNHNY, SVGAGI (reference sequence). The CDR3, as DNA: TGTGCCAGCACCAGAACCAATACTGAAGCTTTCTTT. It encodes CASTRTNTEAFF.

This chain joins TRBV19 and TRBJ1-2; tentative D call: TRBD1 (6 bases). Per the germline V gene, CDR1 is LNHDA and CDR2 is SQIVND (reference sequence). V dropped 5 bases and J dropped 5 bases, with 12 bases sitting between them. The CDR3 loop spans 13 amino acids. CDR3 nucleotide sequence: TGTGCCAGTAGTCCCCTACAGGGATATGGCTACACCTTC. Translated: CASSPLQGYGYTF.

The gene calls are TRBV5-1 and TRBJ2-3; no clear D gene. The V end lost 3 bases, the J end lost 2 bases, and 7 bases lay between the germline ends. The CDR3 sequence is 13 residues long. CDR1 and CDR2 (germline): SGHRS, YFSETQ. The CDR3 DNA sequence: TGCGCCAGCAGCTCACGGGTCACAGATACGCAGTATTTT. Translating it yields CASSSRVTDTQYF.

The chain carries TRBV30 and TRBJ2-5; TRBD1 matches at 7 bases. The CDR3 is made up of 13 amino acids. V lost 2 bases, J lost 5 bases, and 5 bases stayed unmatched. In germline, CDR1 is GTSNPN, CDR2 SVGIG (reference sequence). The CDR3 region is CAWSRTGWETQYF. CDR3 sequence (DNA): TGTGCCTGGAGTCGGACAGGATGGGAGACCCAGTACTTC. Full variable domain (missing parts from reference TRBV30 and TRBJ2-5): SQTIHQWPATLVQPVGSPLSLECTVEGTSNPNLYWYRQAAGRGLQLLFYSVGIGQISSEVPQNLSASRPQDRQFILSSKKLLLSDSGFYLCAWSRTGWETQYFGPGTRLLVL.

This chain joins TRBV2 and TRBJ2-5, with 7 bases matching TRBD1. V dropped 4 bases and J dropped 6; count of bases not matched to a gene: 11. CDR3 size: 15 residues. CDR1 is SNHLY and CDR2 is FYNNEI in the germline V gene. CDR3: CASSVAVGQTKTQYF. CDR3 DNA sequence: TGTGCCAGCAGTGTAGCCGTGGGACAGACAAAGACCCAGTACTTC.